This T cell receptor beta chain appears in the sequencing data of a study of blood T cells in healthy people across ages. On this clonotype: Antigen unknown.

Sample-barcoded 5' priming and a J-beta primer mix drove a second PCR of about 6 to 12 cycles. Via MiXCR, TCRdb re-called the 5' RACE reads, giving one row per CDR3 protein. The data show around 1,800,000 distinct CDR3 sequences, 39% seen once. Trimming took 3 bases from V and 9 from J, leaving 12 bases between them. CDR3 length: 14 amino acids. Germline CDR1 reads LNHDA; CDR2 reads SQIVND (reference sequence). Every sample gave at least 6 micrograms of total RNA when it was extracted. Overall study results and limits: The fall in TCR beta diversity per million T cells was roughly linear with age.

This chain uses TRBV19 with TRBJ1-6, with a possible D match to TRBD1 (6 bases). The sequenced sample consisted of blood. The clonotype originates from a human donor in good health. CDR3 nucleotide sequence: TGTGCCAGTAGTATCGCAGGGGAAGGTTCACCCCTCCACTTT. Translating gives CASSIAGEGSPLHF.